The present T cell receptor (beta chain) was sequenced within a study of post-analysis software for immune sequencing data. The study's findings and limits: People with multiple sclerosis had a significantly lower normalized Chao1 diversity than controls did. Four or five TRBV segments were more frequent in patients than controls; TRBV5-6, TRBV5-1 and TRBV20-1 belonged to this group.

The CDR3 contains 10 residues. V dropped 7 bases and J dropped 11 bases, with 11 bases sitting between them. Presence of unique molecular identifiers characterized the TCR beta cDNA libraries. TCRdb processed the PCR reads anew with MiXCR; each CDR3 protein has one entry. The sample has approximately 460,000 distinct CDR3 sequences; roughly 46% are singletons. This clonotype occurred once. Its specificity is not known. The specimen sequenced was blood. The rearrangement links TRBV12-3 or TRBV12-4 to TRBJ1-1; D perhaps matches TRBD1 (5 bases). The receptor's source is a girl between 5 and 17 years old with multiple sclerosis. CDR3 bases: TGTGCCAGCATGGGGCACAGTGCTTTCTTT. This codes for CASMGHSAFF.